This TCR beta chain is drawn from a study of blood T cell repertoires in COVID-19. Study-wide context: PBMCs, B-cell-depleted T cells, or T cells provided the cDNA or gDNA that made up the material.

Per the authors' pipeline: By means of reference gene primer amplification, nucleated cell counts were estimated. Using immunoSEQ multiplex PCR, the repertoire was profiled, and TCRdb retains in-frame clones only, with some absent. Clonal size and the V and J genes are those of that table, whereas D and trimming came from the DNA. Of just over 70,000 clones detected, under 95% appear once; the ten largest clones hold 7.5% to 9%. CDR3 size: 13 residues. V gave up 3 bases and J gave up 9 bases, with 9 bases separating them. This TCR came from a human donor in a cohort sampled during active COVID-19. The sequenced sample consisted of peripheral blood. The chain links TRBV12-3 or TRBV12-4 to TRBJ1-6, with no clear D. CDR3 loop: CASSFQVTSPLHF. The CDR3 region has the DNA TGTGCCAGCAGTTTTCAGGTGACTTCACCCCTCCACTTT.